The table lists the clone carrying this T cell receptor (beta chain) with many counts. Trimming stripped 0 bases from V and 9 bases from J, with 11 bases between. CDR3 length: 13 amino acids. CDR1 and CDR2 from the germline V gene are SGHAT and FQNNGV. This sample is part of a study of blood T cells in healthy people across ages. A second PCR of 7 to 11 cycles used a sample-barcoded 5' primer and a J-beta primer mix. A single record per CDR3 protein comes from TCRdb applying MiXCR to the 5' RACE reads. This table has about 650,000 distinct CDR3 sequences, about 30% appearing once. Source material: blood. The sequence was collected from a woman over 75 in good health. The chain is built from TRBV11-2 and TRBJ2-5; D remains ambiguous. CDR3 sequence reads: CASSLDRLGPQYF. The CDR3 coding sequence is TGTGCCAGCAGCTTAGATCGATTGGGCCCCCAGTACTTC.